The 15 T cell receptor beta chains below all came from one sample that was sequenced in a study of CD8+CD57+ T cells in acquired aplastic anemia. Individuals selected for sequencing had exhibited CD8+CD57+ cell expansion on flow cytometry. TCR beta VDJ and CDR3 were profiled, and genomic DNA was the template. Each CDR3 protein is one row after TCRdb ran MiXCR on the reads. The profile covers about 160,000 distinct CDR3 sequences, with less than 60% appearing a single time and approximately 3% taken by the ten largest. Sequenced material: sorted CD4+, CD8+, or CD8+CD57+ T cells (not recorded which) from PBMCs. These receptors all come from a human donor with aplastic anemia.

This clonotype was counted at least ten times. The chain joins TRBV19 to TRBJ1-1, with a possible D match to TRBD1 (5 bases). The germline V gene has CDR1 LNHDA and CDR2 SQIVND (reference sequence). The CDR3 loop spans 11 amino acids. The CDR3 DNA follows: TGTGTGGTGCAGGGCTACACTGAAGCTTTCTTT. This encodes CVVQGYTEAFF.

This clonotype was seen only a few times. The gene calls are TRBV29-1 and TRBJ1-1; 9 nucleotides match TRBD1. The CDR3 extends over 13 amino acids. V gave up 6 bases and J gave up 6 bases; unmatched junction bases: 8. Germline CDR1 reads SQVTM; CDR2 reads ANQGSEA. The CDR3 nucleotides are TGCAGCGTGACGGGACAGGGATTTTCTGAAGCTTTCTTT. Translating gives CSVTGQGFSEAFF.

This clonotype was counted many times. V is TRBV20-1 and J is TRBJ2-1, with 8 nucleotides matching TRBD1. The CDR3 is 15 amino acids. CDR1 is DFQATT, CDR2 SNEGSKA, per germline (reference sequence). V was clipped by 8 bases and J by 7 bases; unmatched bases: 16. The CDR3 coding sequence is TGCAGTCCGAACCTACAGGGGGGTTCGATAAATGAGCAGTTCTTC. Its protein product is CSPNLQGGSINEQFF.

In nucleotides, the CDR3 is TGTGCCAGCAGCCAATGGACAGGGCTCGGCTACGAGCAGTACTTC. Translating it yields CASSQWTGLGYEQYF. The V and J genes are TRBV14 and TRBJ2-7, with TRBD1 matching 8 bases. Germline CDR1 reads SGHDN; CDR2 reads FVKESK. After removal of 2 bases from V and 3 bases from J, the junction contained 6 bases not matched to a gene. The CDR3 totals 15 residues.

The rearrangement links TRBV11-1 to TRBJ1-3; D gene unclear. This CDR3 region has 14 residues. In germline, CDR1 is SGHAT, CDR2 FQDESV (reference sequence). The V and J ends lost 8 bases and 0 bases respectively, with 11 bases between them. In DNA, the CDR3 is TGTGCCAGCTTGGCCGGTGGCTCTGGAAACACCATATATTTT. It translates to CASLAGGSGNTIYF. The variable domain in full, with the rest retrieved from reference TRBV11-1 and TRBJ1-3, is EAEVAQSPRYKITEKSQAVAFWCDPISGHATLYWYRQILGQGPELLVQFQDESVVDDSQLPKDRFSAERLKGVDSTLKIQPAELGDSAMYLCASLAGGSGNTIYFGEGSWLTVV.

This clonotype has ten or more counts. This chain joins TRBV11-1 and TRBJ2-3; TRBD1 is a possible D gene (5 bases). CDR1 and CDR2 (germline): SGHAT, FQDESV (reference sequence). CDR3 length: 17 amino acids. V lost 1 base to trimming and J lost 0 bases, with 14 bases between them. CDR3 nucleotide sequence: TGTGCCAGCAGCTTAGGGGCCCAGGGAACTAGCACAGATACGCAGTATTTT. Protein: CASSLGAQGTSTDTQYF.

The chain links TRBV20-1 to TRBJ1-2; D is ambiguous. Germline values: CDR1 DFQATT, CDR2 SNEGSKA (reference sequence). Trimming stripped 3 bases from V and 2 bases from J, with 10 bases between. The CDR3 is 13 amino acids. In DNA form, the CDR3 reads TGCAGTGCTAGTGCACGGATAAACTATGGCTACACCTTC. Translating it yields CSASARINYGYTF.

V is TRBV29-1 and J is TRBJ2-1; D may be TRBD1 or TRBD2 (5 bases each). Trimming removed 6 bases at V and 10 bases at J, with 25 bases between. Germline V gene sequence: CDR1 SQVTM, CDR2 ANQGSEA. This CDR3 is 15 amino acids long. CDR3 nucleotide sequence: TGCAGCGTCGAGAACGGGGCCACCGGGGTCATGGAGCAGTTCTTC. It codes for CSVENGATGVMEQFF.

V gene TRBV7-9 combines with J gene TRBJ2-7, with D tentatively TRBD2 (7 bases). Trimming shortened V by 5 bases and J by 2 bases, and 13 bases separated the two germline ends. The CDR3 totals 14 residues. The germline CDR1 and CDR2 sequences are SEHNR and FQNEAQ (reference sequence). The CDR3 sequence: CASSPWGGAYEQYF. CDR3 nucleotide sequence: TGTGCCAGCAGCCCCTGGGGGGGCGCCTACGAGCAGTACTTC.

Many counts were recorded for this clonotype. V usage is TRBV20-1 and J usage is TRBJ2-5, with 9 nucleotides matching TRBD1. Germline CDR1 and CDR2: DFQATT and SNEGSKA (reference sequence). CDR3 length: 16 residues. J was trimmed by 0 bases and V by 3 bases; bases with no gene match: 8. CDR3 in amino acids: CSASRQGGVYQETQYF. As DNA, the CDR3 is TGCAGTGCTAGCCGACAGGGGGGGGTGTACCAAGAGACCCAGTACTTC.

This chain connects TRBV24-1 to TRBJ1-5, with unresolved D. V dropped 0 bases and J dropped 5 bases, with 4 bases sitting between them. The CDR3 runs 13 residues. Per the germline V gene, CDR1 is KGHDR and CDR2 is SFDVKD. The CDR3 coding sequence is TGTGCCACCAGTGATTTGCCCCATCAGCCCCAGCATTTT. Translation: CATSDLPHQPQHF.

The chain uses TRBV2 and TRBJ2-7; no clear D gene. The CDR3 is 11 amino acids. Germline loops: CDR1 SNHLY, CDR2 FYNNEI. V was shortened by 7 bases and J by 1 base, with 5 bases between the two germline ends. Written as DNA, the CDR3 is TGTGCCAGCAAACGGTCCTACGAGCAGTACTTC. Translated: CASKRSYEQYF.

This chain uses TRBV5-5 with TRBJ2-1, with D tentatively TRBD1 or TRBD2 (5 bases each). This CDR3 is built from 16 residues. CDR1 is SGHKS and CDR2 is YYEKEE in the germline V gene (reference sequence). Trimming took 4 bases from V and 2 from J, leaving 16 bases between them. In nucleotides, the CDR3 is TGTGCCAGCAGCGGCCGGGACCCAGGCCCCTACAATGAGCAGTTCTTC. Protein product: CASSGRDPGPYNEQFF.

This clonotype appeared many times. The chain is built from TRBV12-3 or TRBV12-4 and TRBJ2-7; 7 bases fit TRBD2. V trimming: 6 bases; J trimming: 3 bases; junction bases outside the gene matches: 11. CDR3 length equals 15 residues. CDR3 DNA: TGTGCCAGCAGCGTCCTGGGGCTAGCGGACTACGAGCAGTACTTC. Translated, it gives CASSVLGLADYEQYF.

The CDR3 DNA is TGTGCCAGCAGCTCGCGGGTCACTGAAGCTTTCTTT. Translated: CASSSRVTEAFF. This sequence joins TRBV7-2 and TRBJ1-1; D uncertain. This CDR3 spans 12 amino acids. The germline gives CDR1 SGHTA, CDR2 FQGNSA. V gave up 4 bases and J gave up 4 bases, with 7 bases separating them.